This T cell receptor beta chain was captured in a study of tumor T cells in aggressive B-cell lymphoma. The assay was immunoSEQ multiplex PCR, and TCRdb's table has in-frame clones only and misses some. The table records 3,500 to 4,000 clones, over 85% of them present only once. The CDR3 contains 15 residues. Trimming took 5 bases from V and 4 from J; bases not matched to a gene: 5. In germline, CDR1 is LNHDA, CDR2 SQIVND (reference sequence). This sequence originates from an adult with diffuse large B cell lymphoma. The chain joins TRBV19 to TRBJ2-1; 10 nucleotides match TRBD2. The sample consisted of tumor tissue. The CDR3 loop reads CASSPLAGVYNEQFF. For the CDR3, the DNA is TGTGCCAGTAGTCCGCTAGCGGGGGTATACAATGAGCAGTTCTTC.